This TCR beta chain was captured by sequencing in a study of blood T cell repertoires in COVID-19. Study background: Samples representing acute and convalescent COVID-19 were sourced from the United States, Italy and Spain. From T cells, B-cell-depleted T cells, or PBMCs came the material, which was cDNA or gDNA.

CDR3 length: 14 residues. J lost 6 bases, V lost 10 bases, and 8 bases had no gene match. Germline CDR1 reads LNHDA; CDR2 reads SQIVND (reference sequence). Authors' data handling: Reference gene primer amplification in the assay estimated nucleated cell counts. Here immunoSEQ multiplex PCR was the method, and the copy in TCRdb shows in-frame clones only, minus some. V, J and clone size are those of that table, while D and trimming were read from the DNA. The sample includes more than 95,000 clones, roughly 87% of them seen just once. This receptor was taken from a man at least 80 years old with active or convalescent COVID-19. The sequenced sample was peripheral blood. The V gene is TRBV19, the J gene TRBJ2-2; 10 bases fit TRBD1. CDR3 in amino acids: CATGGTGVAGELFF. CDR3 sequence (DNA): TGTGCCACCGGGGGGACAGGGGTAGCCGGGGAGCTGTTTTTT.